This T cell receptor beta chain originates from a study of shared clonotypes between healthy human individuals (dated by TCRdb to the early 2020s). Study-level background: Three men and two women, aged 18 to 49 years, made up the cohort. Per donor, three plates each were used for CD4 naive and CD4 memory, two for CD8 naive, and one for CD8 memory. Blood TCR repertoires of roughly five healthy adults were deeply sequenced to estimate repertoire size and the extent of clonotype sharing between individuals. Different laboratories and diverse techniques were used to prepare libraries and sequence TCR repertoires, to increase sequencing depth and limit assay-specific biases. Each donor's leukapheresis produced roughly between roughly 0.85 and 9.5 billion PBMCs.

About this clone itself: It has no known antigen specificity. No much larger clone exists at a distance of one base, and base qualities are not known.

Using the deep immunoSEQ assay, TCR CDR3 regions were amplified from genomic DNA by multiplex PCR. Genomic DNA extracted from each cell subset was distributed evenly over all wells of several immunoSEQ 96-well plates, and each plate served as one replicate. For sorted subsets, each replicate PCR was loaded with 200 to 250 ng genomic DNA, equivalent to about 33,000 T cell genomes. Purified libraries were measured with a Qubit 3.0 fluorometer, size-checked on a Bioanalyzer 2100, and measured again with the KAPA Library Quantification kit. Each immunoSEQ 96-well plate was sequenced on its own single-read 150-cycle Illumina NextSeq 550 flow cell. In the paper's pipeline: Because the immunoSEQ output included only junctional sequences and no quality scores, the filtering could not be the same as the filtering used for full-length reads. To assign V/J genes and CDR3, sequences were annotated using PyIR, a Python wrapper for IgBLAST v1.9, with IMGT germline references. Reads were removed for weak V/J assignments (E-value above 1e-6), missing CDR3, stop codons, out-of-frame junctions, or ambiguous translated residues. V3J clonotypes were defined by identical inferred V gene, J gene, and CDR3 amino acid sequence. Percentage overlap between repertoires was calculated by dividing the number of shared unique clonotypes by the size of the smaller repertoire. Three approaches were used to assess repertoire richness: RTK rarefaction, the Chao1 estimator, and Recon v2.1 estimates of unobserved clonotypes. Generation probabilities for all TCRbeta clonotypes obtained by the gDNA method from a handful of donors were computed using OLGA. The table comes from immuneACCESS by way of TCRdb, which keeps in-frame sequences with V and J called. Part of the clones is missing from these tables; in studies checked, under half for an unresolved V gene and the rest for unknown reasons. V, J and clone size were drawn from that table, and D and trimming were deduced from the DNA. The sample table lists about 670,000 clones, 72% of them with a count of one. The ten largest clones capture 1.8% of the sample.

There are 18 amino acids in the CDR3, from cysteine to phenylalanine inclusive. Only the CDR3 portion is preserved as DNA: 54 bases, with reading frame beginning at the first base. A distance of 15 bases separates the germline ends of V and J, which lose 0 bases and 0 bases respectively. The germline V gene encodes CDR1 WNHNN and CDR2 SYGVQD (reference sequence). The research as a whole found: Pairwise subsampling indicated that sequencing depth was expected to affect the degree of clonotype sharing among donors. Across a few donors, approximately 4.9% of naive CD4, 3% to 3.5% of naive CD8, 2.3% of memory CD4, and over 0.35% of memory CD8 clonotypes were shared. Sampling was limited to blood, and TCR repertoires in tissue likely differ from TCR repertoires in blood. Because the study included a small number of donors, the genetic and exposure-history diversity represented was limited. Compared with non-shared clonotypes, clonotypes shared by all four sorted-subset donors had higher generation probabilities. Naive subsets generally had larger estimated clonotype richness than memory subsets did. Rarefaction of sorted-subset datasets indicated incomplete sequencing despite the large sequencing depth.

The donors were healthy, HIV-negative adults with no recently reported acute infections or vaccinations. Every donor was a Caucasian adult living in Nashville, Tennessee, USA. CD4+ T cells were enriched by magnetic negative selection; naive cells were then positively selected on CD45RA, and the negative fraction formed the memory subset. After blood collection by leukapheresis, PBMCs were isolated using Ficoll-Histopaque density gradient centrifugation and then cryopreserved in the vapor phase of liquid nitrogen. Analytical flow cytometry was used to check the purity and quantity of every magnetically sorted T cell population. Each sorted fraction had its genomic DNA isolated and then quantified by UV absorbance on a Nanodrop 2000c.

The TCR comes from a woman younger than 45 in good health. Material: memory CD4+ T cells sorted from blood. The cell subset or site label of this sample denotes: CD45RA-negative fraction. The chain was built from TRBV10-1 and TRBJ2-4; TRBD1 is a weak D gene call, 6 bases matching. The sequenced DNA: TGCGCCAGCAGTGAGTCGAAAAGGGGGAACCTAGCCAAAAACATTCAGTACTTC. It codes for CASSESKRGNLAKNIQYF.